These 10 T cell receptor beta chains came from one sample sequenced in a study of cytomegalovirus exposure and HLA in healthy donors. The PCR used 60 Vbeta and 13 Jbeta primers. Here immunoSEQ multiplex PCR was the method, and the copy in TCRdb shows in-frame clones only, minus some. The sample has under 250,000 clones; over 75% are singletons. Sequencing was performed on PBMCs. The receptors stem from a woman in her fifties or sixties in good health and CMV-seronegative.

The rearrangement links TRBV18 to TRBJ2-3; D possibly corresponds to TRBD2 (5 bases). The germline gives CDR1 KGHSH, CDR2 LQKENI. Trimming left V 4 bases short and J 0 bases short, with 11 bases between. The CDR3 sequence is 15 residues long. The CDR3 DNA sequence: TGTGCCAGCTCACTGCGGGTTACTAGCACAGATACGCAGTATTTT. Protein product: CASSLRVTSTDTQYF.

The V gene is TRBV27, the J gene TRBJ2-3, with TRBD2 identical over 11 bases. Per germline, CDR1 MNHEY and CDR2 SMNVEV (reference sequence). With V trimmed by 4 bases and J by 3 bases, 9 bases remained unmatched. The CDR3 covers 17 residues. CDR3 amino acids: CASSSPQLAGVTDTQYF. DNA for the CDR3: TGTGCCAGCAGTTCTCCACAACTAGCGGGAGTAACAGATACGCAGTATTTT.

J is TRBJ1-4 and V is TRBV27; D is uncertain. The CDR3 covers 14 residues. V was cut by 2 bases and J by 7 bases, with 11 bases left in between. Germline V CDR1 and CDR2: MNHEY, SMNVEV (reference sequence). The CDR3 region is CASSLLQAGEKLFF. CDR3 in DNA: TGTGCCAGCAGTTTACTTCAGGCAGGTGAAAAACTGTTTTTT. Combining the CDR3 with reference TRBV27 and TRBJ1-4 gives the whole variable domain EAQVTQNPRYLITVTGKKLTVTCSQNMNHEYMSWYRQDPGLGLRQIYYSMNVEVTDKGDVPEGYKVSRKEKRNFPLILESPSPNQTSLYFCASSLLQAGEKLFFGSGTQLSVL.

This rearrangement joins TRBV28 to TRBJ1-2; D might be TRBD1 (5 bases). CDR1 is MDHEN and CDR2 is SYDVKM in the germline V gene. This CDR3 comprises 14 residues. Deletions cut 1 base from V and 2 bases from J, with 8 bases between. The CDR3 sequence is CASSLLAGNYGYTF. CDR3 in DNA: TGTGCCAGCAGTTTATTGGCAGGGAACTATGGCTACACCTTC.

The CDR3 region is CASSFGTGATDTQYF. DNA for the CDR3: TGTGCCAGCAGTTTCGGGACAGGGGCCACAGATACGCAGTATTTT. The chain has TRBV28 and TRBJ2-3; 10 bases match TRBD1. This CDR3 comprises 15 residues. Germline lookup yields CDR1 MDHEN and CDR2 SYDVKM. J gave up 2 bases and V 3 bases, and 2 bases lay outside the gene matches.

In this sample, this clone turned up a few times. The chain is built from TRBV30 and TRBJ1-4; TRBD1 aligns across 11 bases. This CDR3 is 15 amino acids long. Unmatched junction bases numbered 4, after V lost 0 bases and J lost 7 bases. CDR1 and CDR2 from the germline V gene are GTSNPN and SVGIG (reference sequence). The CDR3: CAWSVQGQGGEKLFF. CDR3 coding DNA: TGTGCCTGGAGTGTACAGGGACAGGGGGGTGAAAAACTGTTTTTT.

The rearrangement links TRBV30 to TRBJ1-1; TRBD1 agrees at 8 bases. The ends lost 4 bases at V and 10 bases at J; junction bases unmatched: 17. The length of the CDR3 is 15 residues. The germline gives CDR1 GTSNPN, CDR2 SVGIG (reference sequence). The CDR3 nucleotides read TGTGCCTGGACCCTAGGTCAGGGGGCCGCTTGTAGAGCTTTCTTT. Its protein product is CAWTLGQGAACRAFF.

The gene calls are TRBV5-1 and TRBJ2-1; D may be TRBD2 (5 bases). Trimming stripped 5 bases from V and 6 bases from J, with 9 bases between. The CDR3 extends over 12 amino acids. Germline CDR1 is SGHRS and CDR2 is YFSETQ. The DNA for the CDR3 is TGCGCCAGCAGTTTTGAGGGCAATGAGCAGTTCTTC. Translation: CASSFEGNEQFF. The whole variable domain, filled in from reference TRBV5-1 and TRBJ2-1, reads KAGVTQTPRYLIKTRGQQVTLSCSPISGHRSVSWYQQTPGQGLQFLFEYFSETQRNKGNFPGRFSGRQFSNSRSEMNVSTLELGDSALYLCASSFEGNEQFFGPGTRLTVL.

The rearrangement joins TRBV30 to TRBJ2-4; unclear D gene. This CDR3 contains 14 residues. Trimming took 2 bases from V and 0 from J, leaving 8 bases between them. The germline V gene encodes CDR1 GTSNPN and CDR2 SVGIG (reference sequence). The chain's CDR3 is CAWSMGLAKNIQYF. In DNA, the CDR3 is TGTGCCTGGAGTATGGGCCTAGCCAAAAACATTCAGTACTTC. Complete variable domain (other parts from reference TRBV30 and TRBJ2-4): SQTIHQWPATLVQPVGSPLSLECTVEGTSNPNLYWYRQAAGRGLQLLFYSVGIGQISSEVPQNLSASRPQDRQFILSSKKLLLSDSGFYLCAWSMGLAKNIQYFGAGTRLSVL.

This clone was detected only once. This chain joins TRBV9 and TRBJ2-5; 9 bases fit TRBD2. Per germline, CDR1 SGDLS and CDR2 YYNGEE. The CDR3 runs 17 residues. Losses at the gene ends were 0 bases for V and 3 bases for J; bases not matched to a gene: 9. CDR3 amino acids: CASSVDILRGREETQYF. DNA for the CDR3: TGTGCCAGCAGCGTAGATATACTGCGCGGGAGGGAAGAGACCCAGTACTTC.